These 5 T cell receptor beta chains originate from one sample sequenced in a study of blood T cells in healthy people across ages (dated by TCRdb to the mid-2010s). The library was produced with 5' RACE. Instrument on record: Illumina HiSeq 2500. A second PCR of roughly 6 to 11 cycles was run with a J-beta primer mix and a sample-barcoded 5' primer. TCRdb reran the public reads through fastp at Q25 and MiXCR, keeping productive beta chains. Rows with a matching CDR3 protein are joined into one entry that keeps the most common DNA and genes. The sample records some 290,000 distinct CDR3 sequences, around 30% of which are singletons. The top ten clones comprise around 30% of the sample. Source material: blood. The receptors stem from a woman aged 70-85 years in good health.

The CDR3 loop reads CASRRGVQSSYEQYF. For the CDR3, the DNA is TGTGCCAGCAGGCGGGGGGTACAGAGCTCCTACGAGCAGTACTTC. This sequence joins TRBV6-1 and TRBJ2-5, with 8 bases identical to TRBD2. Matching the DNA end better, TRBJ2-7 makes the J call doubtful. This CDR3 is 15 amino acids long. The V gene's germline CDR1 is MNHNS and CDR2 SASEGT.

Only a few counts were recorded for this clonotype. The chain links TRBV6-2 or TRBV6-3 to TRBJ2-7; tentatively, D is TRBD1 (6 bases). The CDR3 contains 14 residues. Trimming removed 6 bases from V and 3 bases from J, with 15 bases in between. Germline V gene sequence: CDR1 MNHEY, CDR2 SVGEGT. CDR3 nucleotide sequence: TGTGCCAGCAGCGCACAGGGACGGTTCTACGAGCAGTACTTC. Protein: CASSAQGRFYEQYF.

This chain joins TRBV7-2 and TRBJ2-3; 7 bases map to TRBD1. The V gene end was trimmed by 4 bases and the J gene end by 4 bases; junction bases not matched to a gene: 2. Germline assignment: CDR1 SGHTA and CDR2 FQGNSA. The length of the CDR3 is 13 residues. The DNA of the CDR3 is TGTGCCAGCAGCTCCGGGACAGCAGATACGCAGTATTTT. Its translation: CASSSGTADTQYF.

The rearrangement joins TRBV7-8 to TRBJ1-1; a weak D match, TRBD1 (5 bases). With 5 bases removed from V and 3 bases from J, the gap between germline ends came to 10 bases. The CDR3 has 13 amino acids. The V gene's germline CDR1 is SGHVS and CDR2 FQNEAQ. CDR3 sequence reads: CASSTRVDTEAFF. In DNA, the CDR3 is TGTGCCAGCAGCACCAGGGTGGACACTGAAGCTTTCTTT.

This clonotype was detected only a few times. This sequence joins TRBV6-5 and TRBJ2-7; D not resolved. The CDR3 loop spans 11 amino acids. Germline values: CDR1 MNHEY, CDR2 SVGAGI. The V end was cut by 5 bases, the J end by 5 bases, with 7 bases between. The CDR3 is CASSRYDEQYF. CDR3 bases: TGTGCCAGCAGTAGATACGACGAGCAGTACTTC.